This is a list of T cell receptor beta chains from one sample in a study of shared T cell receptors in the human thymus. Generated by immunoSEQ multiplex PCR, the TCRdb table keeps only in-frame clones and is missing some. This table has 700,000 to 750,000 clones, around 85% appearing once. This sample also belongs to another study, concerning human thymus T cells.

Sequencing was done on a sample of thymocytes. These receptors were obtained from a girl younger than two with a congenital heart defect. Each CDR3 is given without its conserved first and last residue. Each record gives: V gene, clone size, D gene, CDR3 protein. A D gene is named only where the DNA matches it firmly. Where a row states a size, it is once, few, many or the class of an expanded clone; other rows omit it.

TRBV28 | - | TRBD1 | ASSFRGFVKNIQY
TRBV23-1 | - | - | ASNPDRFLYQETQY
TRBV5-6 | few | - | ASSLQGQETQY
TRBV29-1 | - | TRBD1 | SVRLRTGRAF
TRBV27 | - | - | ATKVQAEQY
TRBV18 | - | - | ASSLSTDNQPQH
TRBV6-5 | - | - | ASSKLGGSEKLF
TRBV4-3 | - | - | ASSQSESDSYDTILTEAF
TRBV6-5 | - | TRBD2 | ASSYQRLAGGDEQF
TRBV19 | - | TRBD1 | ASSPKGQGRPFSNQPQH
TRBV10-1 | - | TRBD1 | ASSVSRGQGGELF
TRBV5-6 | - | TRBD1 | ASSQGVRNEQF
TRBV20-1 | - | - | SASTGEQY
TRBV10-1 | - | TRBD2 | ASSEAGGPQF
TRBV30 | - | - | AWSAHQGSGSSGANVLT
TRBV7-3 | few | - | ASSSNSTGSPLH
TRBV6-1 | once | TRBD1 | ASSGSGTGSGNTIY
TRBV9 | once | - | ASSVGIAGNTIY
TRBV25-1 | - | TRBD2 | ASSKGLAGGTDTQY
TRBV5-1 | - | - | ASNDTGSYEQY
TRBV18 | - | TRBD1 | ASSPDRRTCEQY
TRBV6-5 | - | - | ASSYSTPTDTQY
TRBV6-5 | - | TRBD2 | ATEQIAGVRYEQY
TRBV7-9 | few | - | ASSLQVGRAASNEKLF
TRBV2 | once | TRBD1 | ASLKRGTGVSYEQY
TRBV19 | - | - | ASGPSETQY
TRBV2 | - | - | ASGSQGVGQPQH
TRBV28 | - | TRBD1 | ASSHRTGGAGANVLT
TRBV6-6 | - | - | ASSSIHRDQNYGYT
TRBV28 | - | - | ASRQGTNEKLF
TRBV28 | - | TRBD1 | ASSSYRGEAF
TRBV6-6 | - | - | ASSFGQYEQY
TRBV5-6 | - | - | ASSLAPGHETVHEAF
TRBV9 | - | - | ASSSMAGWTEAF
TRBV4-1 | once | - | ASTPLYSTDTQY
TRBV19 | - | TRBD1 | ASSIRTGPNYGYT
TRBV28 | - | - | ASRMGLYTGELF
TRBV10-3 | - | TRBD1 | AISESFRAGTGVESYEQY
TRBV27 | - | TRBD2 | ASSLWTSGVYEQY
TRBV7-8 | - | TRBD1 | ASSPQPGRTGSGYGYT
TRBV19 | - | TRBD1 | ASSIDRQGENTIY
TRBV14 | - | TRBD1 | ASSQDQDLGGQGGFSRRNTIY
TRBV11-2 | - | - | ASSLGSGRGYGYT
TRBV21-1 | - | - | ASSPIPRTENSNQPQH
TRBV6-6 | - | TRBD1 | ASSYVRTGGTGELF
TRBV4-1 | - | - | ASSQETGWNTEAF
TRBV4-3 | - | TRBD2 | ASSQDCSGGVTYNEQF
TRBV5-6 | - | - | ASSTGYGTDTQY
TRBV5-5 | - | TRBD1 | ASSSTRDRSYEQY
TRBV14 | - | TRBD1 | ASSQDEKTQLRDSPGYT
TRBV5-1 | - | TRBD1 | ASTDRDNSPLH